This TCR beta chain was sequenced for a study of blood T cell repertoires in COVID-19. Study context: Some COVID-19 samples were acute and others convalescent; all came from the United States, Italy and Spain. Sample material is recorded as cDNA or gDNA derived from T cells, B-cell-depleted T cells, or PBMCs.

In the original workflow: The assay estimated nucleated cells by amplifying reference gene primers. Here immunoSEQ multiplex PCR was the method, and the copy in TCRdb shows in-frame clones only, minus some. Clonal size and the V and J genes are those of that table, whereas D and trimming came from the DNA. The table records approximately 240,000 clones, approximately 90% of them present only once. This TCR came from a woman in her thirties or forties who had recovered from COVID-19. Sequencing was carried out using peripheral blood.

CDR3 protein: CAWRARGGSSFYEQFF. In nucleotides, the CDR3 is TGTGCCTGGAGGGCCCGGGGGGGGAGTTCCTTCTATGAGCAGTTCTTC. This chain links TRBV30 with TRBJ2-1; TRBD2 matches 8 bases. After removal of 3 bases from V and 8 bases from J, the junction contained 15 bases not matched to a gene. This CDR3 has 16 amino acids. Germline-derived CDR1 and CDR2 are GTSNPN and SVGIG (reference sequence).